The source of this TCR beta chain is a study of blood T cell repertoires in COVID-19 (dated by TCRdb to about 2020). About the full investigation: Collaborator samples came from the United States, Italy and Spain and covered acute and convalescent phases of COVID-19. The material from the prospective study consisted of cDNA or gDNA derived from T cells, B-cell-depleted T cells, or PBMCs. The dataset comprised deeply sampled blood TCRbeta repertoires from subjects exposed to, actively infected with, or recovered from COVID-19. The repertoires were released in a freely available public database intended as a resource for research on the immune response to SARS-CoV-2. Samples were obtained from the ongoing ImmuneRACE study (first 160 participants) and from over 1,000 subjects provided by 6 global collaborators. The sample metadata nearly always contained a de-identified subject ID, COVID-19 status, age in years and sex. Where HLA class I and class II types were available, the types were taken from metadata supplied by the sample provider, not from assay-based typing. Results the study describes overall, beyond this receptor: The quantity of clinical and demographic metadata differed by source and by participant and was supplied without curation.

One collaborating source in Seattle enrolled patients during active infection and followed them longitudinally through the course of disease. Whole blood was collected in K2EDTA tubes by collaborating institutions according to the institutions' own protocols. Collaborator samples were shipped for TCRbeta analysis as frozen whole blood, isolated PBMCs, or DNA extracted from either sample type. Concerning this clone itself: Its antigen remains undetermined. Per-nucleotide qualities are absent, and no much larger clonotype sits a single base away.

TCRbeta CDR3 regions were amplified from genomic DNA using the immunoSEQ Assay, a bias-controlled multiplex PCR. In the paper's pipeline: Within the assay, amplification of reference gene primers was used to estimate how many nucleated cells each sample contained. Sequence reads were collapsed and filtered to measure the absolute abundance of every unique TCRbeta CDR3 rearrangement. For each sample, productive Simpson clonality was calculated as the square root of Simpson's diversity index over productive rearrangements. TCRdb limited this immuneACCESS table to in-frame rearrangements with V and J called. A share of clones is missing; checked studies link under half to unresolved V genes, and the rest is unexplained. The DNA gave D and trimming, while V, J and clone size come from that table. The sample table holds approximately 290,000 clones, of which approximately 85% were seen once. Of the sample, 0.87% falls within the top ten clones.

The sequence was obtained from a human donor with COVID-19, enrolled during active disease. The donor label of this sample is uncertain. Sequencing used peripheral blood.

Here is the DNA: TGCGCCAGCAGTCGGGGACAGGTCCCCTACGAGCAGTACTTC. Translated, it reads CASSRGQVPYEQYF. The rearrangement combines TRBV5-1 with TRBJ2-7; 8 bases in between match TRBD1. Based on the germline V gene, the CDR1 and CDR2 sequences are SGHRS and YFSETQ. The CDR3 goes from the cysteine to the phenylalanine over 14 residues. Only the CDR3 DNA is retained, 42 bases long and in frame from the first base. Germline trimming amounts to 5 bases on V and 2 bases on J, with 6 as the count of junction bases outside the gene matches.